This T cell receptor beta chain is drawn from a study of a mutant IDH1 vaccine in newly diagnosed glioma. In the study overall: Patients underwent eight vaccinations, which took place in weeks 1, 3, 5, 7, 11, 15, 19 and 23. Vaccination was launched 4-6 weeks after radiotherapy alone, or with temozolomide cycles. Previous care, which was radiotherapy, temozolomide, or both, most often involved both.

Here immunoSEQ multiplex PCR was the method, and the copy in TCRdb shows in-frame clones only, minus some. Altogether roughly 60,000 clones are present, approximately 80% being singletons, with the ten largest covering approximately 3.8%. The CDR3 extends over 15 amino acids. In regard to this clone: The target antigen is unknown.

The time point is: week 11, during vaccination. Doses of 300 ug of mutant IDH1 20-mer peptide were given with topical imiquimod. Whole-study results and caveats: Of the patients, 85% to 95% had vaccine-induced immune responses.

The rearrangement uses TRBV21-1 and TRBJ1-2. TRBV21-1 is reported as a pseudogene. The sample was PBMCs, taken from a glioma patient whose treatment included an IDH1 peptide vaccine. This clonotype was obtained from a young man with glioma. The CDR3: CASSSRDPKPYGYTF. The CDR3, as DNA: TGTGCCAGCAGCTCCCGGGACCCTAAGCCTTATGGCTACACCTTC.